These T cell receptor beta chains were read from a single sample in a study of shared clonotypes between healthy human individuals. TCRdb keeps only in-frame clones here, not all; method: immunoSEQ multiplex PCR. In the table there are over 1.5 million clones, approximately 98% of which are singletons. The sequenced sample was naive CD4+ T cells sorted from blood. The receptors here all came from a man younger than 45 in good health. Each CDR3 is given with its conserved first and last residue. Each record gives: D gene, V gene, J gene, clone size, CDR3 DNA, CDR3 protein. D genes are given only for firm matches. A clone size is listed for some rows: how often the clone was seen (once, few, many), or a class if it is expanded.

>.|TRBV19|TRBJ2-3|.
TGTGCCAGTAGTATAGTAGGGCCGAAAAGAAGAGATACGCAGTATTTT
CASSIVGPKRRDTQYF
>TRBD2|TRBV7-2|TRBJ2-5|.
TGTGCCAGCAGCTTCCCAGGACTAGCGGGAGTGGAGACCCAGTACTTC
CASSFPGLAGVETQYF
>.|TRBV5-4|TRBJ2-3|.
TGTGCCAGCAGCTTTGGAAACACAGATACGCAGTATTTT
CASSFGNTDTQYF
>.|TRBV11-3|TRBJ2-7|.
TGTGCCAGCAGCTTAGTGGGCGAAAGCGAGCAGTACTTC
CASSLVGESEQYF
>TRBD1|TRBV5-1|TRBJ2-1|.
TGCGCCAGCAGCCCATCCCGGGACAGGTATGAGCAGTTCTTC
CASSPSRDRYEQFF
>.|TRBV4-1|TRBJ2-7|.
TGCGCCAGCAGCCATGCTACTGTCAGCAACTACGAGCAGTACTTC
CASSHATVSNYEQYF
>.|TRBV15|TRBJ2-2|.
TGTGCCACCAGCAGGGACCTAGGAGCGGGGGAGCTGTTTTTT
CATSRDLGAGELFF
>TRBD1|TRBV15|TRBJ1-1|.
TGTGCCACCAGGACAGGGGTGTTGCGTACTGAAGCTTTCTTT
CATRTGVLRTEAFF
>TRBD1|TRBV19|TRBJ2-3|.
TGTGCCAGTAGTGCTGGACAGGGACTGGCAGATACGCAGTATTTT
CASSAGQGLADTQYF
>.|TRBV9|TRBJ1-1|once
TGTGCCAGCAGTCTAGGTCAGACTAACACTGAAGCTTTCTTT
CASSLGQTNTEAFF
>.|TRBV5-6|TRBJ2-5|.
TGTGCCAGCAGCACCGTGGGGAGGGAGACCCAGTACTTC
CASSTVGRETQYF
>.|TRBV9|TRBJ1-1|.
TGTGCCAGCAGCGGGTACAGGTCCACTGAAGCTTTCTTT
CASSGYRSTEAFF
>.|TRBV18|TRBJ1-2|.
TGTGCCAGCTCATCGCCAGGGGATACTGATGGCTACACCTTC
CASSSPGDTDGYTF
>.|TRBV30|TRBJ2-7|.
TGTGCCTGGAGTTTCCGGGTCCGCGAACACGAGCAGTACTTC
CAWSFRVREHEQYF
>TRBD2|TRBV29-1|TRBJ2-3|once
TGCAGCGTTGAAGGCCTAGCGGGACTAGGCCCTAGCACAGATACGCAGTATTTT
CSVEGLAGLGPSTDTQYF
>.|TRBV14|TRBJ2-7|once
TGTGCCAGCAACCTGGGAGGACTGGGCCCCGAGCAGTACTTC
CASNLGGLGPEQYF
>.|TRBV7-2|TRBJ1-5|.
TGTGCCAGCAGCTTACAGGGTCAGCCCCAGCATTTT
CASSLQGQPQHF
>.|TRBV5-1|TRBJ2-7|few
TGCGCCAGCAGCCGGAGCTACGAGCAGTACTTC
CASSRSYEQYF
>TRBD2|TRBV19|TRBJ2-1|.
TGTGCCAGTAGTAACGGACTAGCGGGAGTTCCAGACAATGAGCAGTTCTTC
CASSNGLAGVPDNEQFF
>.|TRBV19|TRBJ2-1|.
TGTGCCAGTACCCCAGCCGCAGCGGAGAGCTACAATGAGCAGTTCTTC
CASTPAAAESYNEQFF
>.|TRBV5-8|TRBJ1-5|.
TGTGCCAGCAGCTTGGTTAGGGGGAGCAATCAGCCCCAGCATTTT
CASSLVRGSNQPQHF
>TRBD2|TRBV19|TRBJ2-7|.
TGTGCCAGTAGTATAGGGCGTGGACTAGCAAACTACGAGCAGTACTTC
CASSIGRGLANYEQYF
>.|TRBV5-6|TRBJ2-3|.
TGTGCCAGCAGCTTGGGAGTGGTTTTCATAGTCTCCCGAGATACGCAGTATTTT
CASSLGVVFIVSRDTQYF
>TRBD1|TRBV10-2|TRBJ2-7|.
TGCGCCAGCAGTGCGATAGGGGGACAGGGACATAACGAGCAGTACTTC
CASSAIGGQGHNEQYF
>.|TRBV28|TRBJ2-7|.
TGTGCCAGCAGTTTAAGTGGCTACGAGCAGTACTTC
CASSLSGYEQYF
>TRBD1|TRBV11-2|TRBJ1-2|.
TGTGCCAGCAGTTCAGGGGGCCAGGGCTACACCTTC
CASSSGGQGYTF
>.|TRBV4-3|TRBJ2-7|.
TGCGCCAGCAGCCAAGAGGCCAGGGGGGCCTACGAGCAGTACTTC
CASSQEARGAYEQYF
>.|TRBV11-2|TRBJ2-5|.
TGTGCCAGCAGCTTGGGGGGTTCGCAGACCCAGTACTTC
CASSLGGSQTQYF
>.|TRBV6-6|TRBJ2-1|.
TGTGCCAGCAGTTACTTAGGAGACAATGAGCAGTTCTTC
CASSYLGDNEQFF
>TRBD1|TRBV6-5|TRBJ1-3|once
TGTGCCAGCAGAAGGACAGGGGTGTTTGGAAACACCATATATTTT
CASRRTGVFGNTIYF
>.|TRBV9|TRBJ2-1|.
TGTGCCAGCAGCACTCAGGGGAATTGGAACAATGAGCAGTTCTTC
CASSTQGNWNNEQFF
>.|TRBV21-1|TRBJ2-7|.
TGTGCCAGCAGCAAAGGCGGGGGGATTTTGTACGAGCAGTACTTC
CASSKGGGILYEQYF
>TRBD1|TRBV9|TRBJ1-2|.
TGTGCCAGCAGCGTAGGGCCAAGGGACAGGATATACTATGGCTACACCTTC
CASSVGPRDRIYYGYTF
>TRBD1|TRBV9|TRBJ1-4|once
TGTGCCAGCAGCCCGGGACAGGGGGCCCGAGAACTGTTTTTT
CASSPGQGARELFF
>TRBD1|TRBV15|TRBJ1-5|.
TGTGCCACCAGCTATAACGGACAGGCCAATCAGCCCCAGCATTTT
CATSYNGQANQPQHF
>.|TRBV28|TRBJ2-1|.
TGTGCCAGCAACCTTCGGTACAATGAGCAGTTCTTC
CASNLRYNEQFF
>.|TRBV7-8|TRBJ1-4|.
TGTGCCAGCAGCTTAGTTCGGTCGGGCAGGGGCAATGAAAAACTGTTTTTT
CASSLVRSGRGNEKLFF
>TRBD1|TRBV6-4|TRBJ1-1|.
TGTGCCAGCAGTGCACAGGGGAAAGCTTTCTTT
CASSAQGKAFF
>.|TRBV13|TRBJ2-5|.
TGTGCCAGCAGCTTTATGAGGGACCGGGCCCAGTACTTC
CASSFMRDRAQYF
>.|TRBV9|TRBJ2-5|.
TGTGCCAGCAGCGTTGGACCCTCAGGAGGACGGTGGGAGACCCAGTACTTC
CASSVGPSGGRWETQYF
>TRBD1|TRBV18|TRBJ1-1|.
TGTGCCAGCTCACTAAAAGACAGGGTCACTGAAGCTTTCTTT
CASSLKDRVTEAFF
>.|TRBV9|TRBJ2-5|.
TGTGCCAGCAGCAGAGGAGAGACCCAGTACTTC
CASSRGETQYF
>TRBD2|TRBV14|TRBJ2-5|.
TGTGCCAGCAGCCCGCCGGGACTAGTGGGGGAGACCCAGTACTTC
CASSPPGLVGETQYF
>.|TRBV7-6|TRBJ2-2|.
TGTGCCAGCAGCTTAGCGCATGGCTCTTTGGGGGAGCTGTTTTTT
CASSLAHGSLGELFF
>.|TRBV10-3|TRBJ1-2|.
TGTGCCATCAGTGAGTCACTAGCGAACTATGGCTACACCTTC
CAISESLANYGYTF